The next 26 T cell receptor beta chains were all read from a single sample in a study of shared clonotypes between healthy human individuals. Naive CD8 cells were CD45RO-negative, positively selected for CCR7, excluding terminally differentiated effector memory CD45RA+ cells. Sequenced by immunoSEQ multiplex PCR; TCRdb stores in-frame clones only, minus some. Of about 2.1 million clones listed, just over 90% were seen once; the top ten hold more than 1.5%. Sequencing was performed on naive CD8+ T cells from PBMCs. The receptors derive from a man younger than 35 in good health. Some clones in this sample may be carry-over from other donors' samples.

This chain joins TRBV10-1 and TRBJ2-7; 9 nucleotides align to TRBD2. The germline V gene has CDR1 WNHNN and CDR2 SYGVQD (reference sequence). V lost 5 bases and J lost 2; bases outside the gene matches: 4. The CDR3 length is 14 residues. As DNA, the CDR3 is TGCGCCAGCAGTCCGCTAGCGGGAACCTACGAGCAGTACTTC. Its translation: CASSPLAGTYEQYF.

J is TRBJ2-3 and V is TRBV6-6; 8 nucleotides agree with TRBD1. V lost 1 base to trimming and J lost 4 bases; unmatched junction nucleotides: 1. The CDR3 totals 14 residues. The germline gives CDR1 MNHNY, CDR2 SVGAGI (reference sequence). The CDR3 is CASSYLDRADTQYF. In DNA, the CDR3 is TGTGCCAGCAGTTACTTGGACAGGGCAGATACGCAGTATTTT.

This chain joins TRBV7-8 and TRBJ2-7, with 7 bases lining up with TRBD1. V was clipped by 5 bases and J by 2 bases; unmatched bases: 6. The CDR3 has 14 residues. Germline lookup yields CDR1 SGHVS and CDR2 FQNEAQ. The CDR3 here is CASSPQGQTYEQYF. In DNA form, the CDR3 reads TGTGCCAGCAGCCCCCAGGGACAGACCTACGAGCAGTACTTC.

About this clone: Within the sample, other DNA sequences also encode this same CDR3. The rearrangement uses TRBV19 and TRBJ2-7; TRBD2 agrees at 7 bases. Trimming removed 3 bases from V and 0 bases from J; junction bases left unmatched: 5. The germline gives CDR1 LNHDA, CDR2 SQIVND (reference sequence). The CDR3 length is 15 residues. CDR3 region: CASSILGGSSYEQYF. In DNA, the CDR3 is TGTGCCAGTAGTATCCTGGGCGGGAGCTCCTACGAGCAGTACTTC. Variable domain in full (rest from reference TRBV19 and TRBJ2-7): DGGITQSPKYLFRKEGQNVTLSCEQNLNHDAMYWYRQDPGQGLRLIYYSQIVNDFQKGDIAEGYSVSREKKESFPLTVTSAQKNPTAFYLCASSILGGSSYEQYFGPGTRLTVT.

The chain recombines TRBV12-5 with TRBJ1-5, with unresolved D. Between the trimmed V and J ends, which lost 7 bases and 4 bases, there was a span of 14 bases. The CDR3 spans 14 residues. Germline values: CDR1 LGHNT, CDR2 FRNRAP. The CDR3 loop is CASVWVPWNQPQHF. The CDR3 DNA follows: TGTGCTAGTGTTTGGGTTCCGTGGAATCAGCCCCAGCATTTT.

This sequence joins TRBV13 and TRBJ2-7; D is undetermined. The germline V gene encodes CDR1 PRHDT and CDR2 FYEKMQ (reference sequence). Between the trimmed V and J ends, which lost 2 bases and 1 base, there was a span of 6 bases. This CDR3 is 13 amino acids long. CDR3 in amino acids: CASSLTGSYEQYF. CDR3 in DNA: TGTGCCAGCAGCTTAACTGGTTCCTACGAGCAGTACTTC.

J is TRBJ2-3 and V is TRBV7-6; possibly TRBD1 for D (6 bases). Germline V lookup: CDR1 SGHVS, CDR2 FNYEAQ. The length of the CDR3 is 17 residues. V was shortened by 5 bases and J by 4 bases, with 22 bases between the two germline ends. This CDR3 reads CASSRLRQEITADTQYF. The CDR3 DNA follows: TGTGCCAGCAGCCGACTAAGACAGGAGATCACCGCAGATACGCAGTATTTT.

The gene calls are TRBV6-1 and TRBJ2-2; no reliable D call. V was shortened by 2 bases and J by 0 bases, with 10 bases between the two germline ends. This CDR3 has 16 amino acids. Germline CDR1 MNHNS, CDR2 SASEGT. CDR3 bases: TGTGCCAGCAGTGAATTTGGCAGTCCGAACACCGGGGAGCTGTTTTTT. Translated: CASSEFGSPNTGELFF.

This clone occurred once. The sample carries other DNA sequences with the same CDR3. This sequence joins TRBV30 and TRBJ2-7; unclear D gene. V gave up 0 bases and J gave up 2 bases, with 5 bases separating them. The germline V gene has CDR1 GTSNPN and CDR2 SVGIG (reference sequence). The CDR3 consists of 12 residues. DNA for the CDR3: TGTGCCTGGAGTGTAAGGGCCTACGAGCAGTACTTC. Protein product: CAWSVRAYEQYF. The full variable domain, in which reference TRBV30 and TRBJ2-7 provide the parts outside the CDR3, is SQTIHQWPATLVQPVGSPLSLECTVEGTSNPNLYWYRQAAGRGLQLLFYSVGIGQISSEVPQNLSASRPQDRQFILSSKKLLLSDSGFYLCAWSVRAYEQYFGPGTRLTVT.

Here the CDR3 DNA reads TGTGCCAGCACCTCCCAGGGAGAGGACACTGAAGCTTTCTTT. Translated: CASTSQGEDTEAFF. The chain combines TRBV5-6 with TRBJ1-1; a weak D match, TRBD1 (5 bases). CDR3 size: 14 residues. Germline V lookup: CDR1 SGHDT, CDR2 YYEEEE. V was shortened by 6 bases and J by 3 bases, with 15 bases between the two germline ends.

This clone was seen just once. The chain employs TRBV11-2 and TRBJ2-7; D is perhaps TRBD2 (5 bases). The CDR3 spans 16 residues. V lost 6 bases and J 2 bases, leaving 20 bases between the germline ends. The germline V gene has CDR1 SGHAT and CDR2 FQNNGV. The CDR3 sequence: CASRAPAERHPYEQYF. DNA of the CDR3: TGTGCCAGCAGAGCGCCGGCCGAGCGGCATCCCTACGAGCAGTACTTC.

The chain carries TRBV14 and TRBJ2-7; 11 positions match TRBD1. The CDR3 consists of 16 residues. After removal of 2 bases from V and 3 bases from J, the junction contained 6 bases not matched to a gene. Germline V CDR1 and CDR2: SGHDN, FVKESK. The chain's CDR3 is CASSQRTGTGGYEQYF. The CDR3 DNA follows: TGTGCCAGCAGCCAACGTACCGGGACAGGGGGCTACGAGCAGTACTTC. The variable domain in full, completed from reference TRBV14 and TRBJ2-7, reads EAGVTQFPSHSVIEKGQTVTLRCDPISGHDNLYWYRRVMGKEIKFLLHFVKESKQDESGMPNNRFLAERTGGTYSTLKVQPAELEDSGVYFCASSQRTGTGGYEQYFGPGTRLTVT.

CDR3 in DNA: TGTGCCAGCACCTTCGGCCGACTAGCGATAGCCAAAAACATTCAGTACTTC. As protein: CASTFGRLAIAKNIQYF. The V and J genes are TRBV28 and TRBJ2-4; 8 bases agree with TRBD2. V shed 7 bases, J shed 0 bases, and the junction held 11 bases outside the gene matches. CDR1 MDHEN and CDR2 SYDVKM come from the germline V gene. The CDR3 is 17 residues long.

This clone was counted between two and nine times. The chain recombines TRBV19 with TRBJ2-1; D gene uncertain. Germline V gene sequence: CDR1 LNHDA, CDR2 SQIVND (reference sequence). V was pared by 6 bases and J by 6 bases, with 12 bases between. The CDR3 totals 13 residues. The CDR3 protein is CASRSGRLNEQFF. The CDR3 region has the DNA TGTGCCAGTAGATCGGGCAGGCTCAATGAGCAGTTCTTC.

The rearrangement joins TRBV19 to TRBJ1-1, with D unclear. The CDR3 loop spans 14 amino acids. Trimming cost V 10 bases and J 0 bases, with 15 bases left between them. Germline values: CDR1 LNHDA, CDR2 SQIVND (reference sequence). CDR3 region: CATRPWPMNTEAFF. DNA for the CDR3: TGTGCCACTAGGCCATGGCCTATGAACACTGAAGCTTTCTTT.

V and J are TRBV5-1 and TRBJ1-2; the match to TRBD1 covers 10 bases. Germline V gene lookup returns CDR1 SGHRS and CDR2 YFSETQ. J lost 4 bases, V lost 4 bases, and 10 bases had no gene match. The CDR3 spans 16 residues. The CDR3 is CASSQTGTGDLYGYTF. The DNA of the CDR3 is TGCGCCAGCAGCCAAACCGGGACAGGGGACCTCTATGGCTACACCTTC.

This clone has only one observation. J is TRBJ2-7 and V is TRBV5-1; D is possibly TRBD1 (6 bases). V dropped 3 bases and J dropped 6 bases, with 10 bases sitting between them. The CDR3 consists of 12 residues. From germline, CDR1 is SGHRS and CDR2 YFSETQ. The CDR3 spells CASSSDSFEQYF. Written as DNA, the CDR3 is TGCGCCAGCAGCTCGGACAGCTTCGAGCAGTACTTC.

This sequence joins TRBV6-1 and TRBJ2-5; possibly TRBD1 for D (5 bases). This CDR3 has 14 amino acids. CDR1 is MNHNS and CDR2 is SASEGT in the germline V gene. Trimming removed 6 bases from V and 5 bases from J, with 16 bases in between. Here the CDR3 reads CASSDGHLWETQYF. CDR3 bases: TGTGCCAGCAGCGATGGACACCTATGGGAGACCCAGTACTTC.

This clone was seen just once. The chain uses TRBV7-2 and TRBJ2-3; TRBD2 matches at 7 bases. Unmatched junction bases numbered 6, after V lost 4 bases and J lost 2 bases. This CDR3 region has 15 residues. Germline values: CDR1 SGHTA, CDR2 FQGNSA. CDR3 nucleotide sequence: TGTGCCAGCAGCTCGCACGGGGGGTCCACAGATACGCAGTATTTT. Its translation: CASSSHGGSTDTQYF.

CDR3 coding DNA: TGTGCCATCAGAACCGGGACGGAGGTCTACAATGAGCAGTTCTTC. This gives the protein CAIRTGTEVYNEQFF. The chain joins TRBV10-3 to TRBJ2-1; D tentatively reads TRBD1 or TRBD2 (5 bases each). V shed 6 bases and J shed 3 bases, with 15 bases lying between them. This CDR3 has 15 amino acids. Germline V gene data show CDR1 as ENHRY and CDR2 as SYGVKD.

The CDR3 nucleotides read TGTGCCAGCTATTCCGGGGGGAGAGGCTACACCTTC. Protein product: CASYSGGRGYTF. This chain links TRBV27 with TRBJ1-2; TRBD1 might be the D (5 bases). CDR1 MNHEY and CDR2 SMNVEV come from the germline V gene (reference sequence). Trimming pared 8 bases from V and 8 bases from J, leaving 15 bases between. The CDR3 length is 12 residues.

The chain links TRBV9 to TRBJ1-1; no clear D. Trimming cost V 4 bases and J 3 bases, with 16 bases left between them. The CDR3 is 15 amino acids. Germline CDR1 is SGDLS and CDR2 is YYNGEE. CDR3 coding DNA: TGTGCCAGCAGCCAACTCAATGGTTTGGACACTGAAGCTTTCTTT. This codes for CASSQLNGLDTEAFF.

Concerning this clone: In the same sample, other DNA sequences code for this CDR3. The chain's CDR3 is CASSIDRDGYTF. The CDR3, as DNA: TGTGCCAGTAGTATAGACAGGGACGGCTACACCTTC. The V call is TRBV19, the J call TRBJ1-2; tentative D call: TRBD1 (5 bases). The CDR3 extends over 12 amino acids. V lost 0 bases to trimming and J lost 8 bases, with 7 bases between them. Per germline, CDR1 LNHDA and CDR2 SQIVND (reference sequence).

This chain uses TRBV28 with TRBJ1-6, with TRBD1 matching over 10 bases. V lost 6 bases, J lost 8 bases, and 4 bases stayed unmatched. Germline V lookup: CDR1 MDHEN, CDR2 SYDVKM. The CDR3 sequence is 14 residues long. CDR3 loop: CASRRQGAHSPLHF. The CDR3 nucleotides read TGTGCCAGCAGACGACAGGGGGCCCATTCACCCCTCCACTTT.

The chain combines TRBV15 with TRBJ1-5, with a tentative D call TRBD1 (6 bases). Trimming pared 5 bases from V and 6 bases from J, leaving 14 bases between. The CDR3 length is 14 residues. Germline CDR1 reads LNHNV; CDR2 reads YYDKDF (reference sequence). Here the CDR3 reads CATSVTGMSQPQHF. The CDR3 DNA reads TGTGCCACCAGCGTAACAGGGATGAGTCAGCCCCAGCATTTT.

The chain carries TRBV4-2 and TRBJ2-2; D gene ambiguous. The CDR3 covers 12 residues. Germline V gives CDR1 LGHNA, CDR2 YNFKEQ. Trimming shortened V by 8 bases and J by 4 bases, and 8 bases separated the two germline ends. In DNA form, the CDR3 reads TGTGCCAGCGCCCGTGCCACCGGGGAGCTGTTTTTT. It specifies CASARATGELFF.